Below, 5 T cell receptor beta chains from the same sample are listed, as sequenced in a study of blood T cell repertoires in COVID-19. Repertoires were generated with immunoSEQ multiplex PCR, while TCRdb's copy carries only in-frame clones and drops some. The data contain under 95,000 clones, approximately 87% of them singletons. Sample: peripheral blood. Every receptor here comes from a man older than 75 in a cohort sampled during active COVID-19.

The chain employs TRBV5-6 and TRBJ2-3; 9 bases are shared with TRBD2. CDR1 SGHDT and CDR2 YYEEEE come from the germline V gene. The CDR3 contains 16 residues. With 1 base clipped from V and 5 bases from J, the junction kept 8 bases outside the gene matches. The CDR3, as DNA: TGTGCCAGCAGCTTGCGTCCTAGCGGGGTGGGAGATACGCAGTATTTT. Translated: CASSLRPSGVGDTQYF. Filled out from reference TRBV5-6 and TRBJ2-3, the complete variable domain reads DAGVTQSPTHLIKTRGQQVTLRCSPKSGHDTVSWYQQALGQGPQFIFQYYEEEERQRGNFPDRFSGHQFPNYSSELNVNALLLGDSALYLCASSLRPSGVGDTQYFGPGTRLTVL.

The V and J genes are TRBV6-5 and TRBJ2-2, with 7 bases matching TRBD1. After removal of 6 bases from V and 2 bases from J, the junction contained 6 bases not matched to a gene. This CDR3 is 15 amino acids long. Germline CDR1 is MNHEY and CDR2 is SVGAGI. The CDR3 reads CASSRRDSNTGELFF. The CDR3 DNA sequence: TGTGCCAGCAGCCGCCGGGACAGTAACACCGGGGAGCTGTTTTTT.

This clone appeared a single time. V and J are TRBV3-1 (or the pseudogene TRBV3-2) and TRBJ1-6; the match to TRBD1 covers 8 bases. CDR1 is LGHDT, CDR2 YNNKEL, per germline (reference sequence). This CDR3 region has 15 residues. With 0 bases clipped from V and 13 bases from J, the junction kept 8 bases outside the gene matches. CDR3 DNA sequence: TGTGCCAGCAGCCAAGAGACGGGGACAGGTTTGCCCCTCCACTTT. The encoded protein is CASSQETGTGLPLHF.

CDR3 DNA: TGTGCCAGCAAACAGGGGGCCTCTGTCAGTGCGGCCAACGTCCTGACTTTC. It is translated as CASKQGASVSAANVLTF. The chain links TRBV2 to TRBJ2-6; TRBD1 matches at 9 bases. The CDR3 loop spans 17 amino acids. Germline CDR1 reads SNHLY; CDR2 reads FYNNEI. After removal of 7 bases from V and 6 bases from J, the junction contained 13 bases not matched to a gene.

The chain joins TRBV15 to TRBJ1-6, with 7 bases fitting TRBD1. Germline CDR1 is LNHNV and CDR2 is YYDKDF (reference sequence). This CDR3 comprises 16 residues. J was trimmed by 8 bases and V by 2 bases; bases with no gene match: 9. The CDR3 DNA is TGTGCCACCAGCAGAAACCCCACAGGGGCATATTCACCCCTCCACTTT. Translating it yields CATSRNPTGAYSPLHF.